The present T cell receptor beta chain was sequenced within a study of Graves' ophthalmopathy and Graves' hyperthyroidism. Study at large: Prior to any treatment, peripheral blood was collected at the time of initial diagnosis.

The CDR3 spans 15 residues. Germline values: CDR1 SGHAT, CDR2 FQNNGV. J gave up 5 bases and V 5 bases, and 9 bases lay outside the gene matches. In donors with ophthalmopathy, activity was moderate-to-severe, with CAS ≥3, NOSPECS ≥4 and duration under 3 months. Study-wide findings and caveats: Blood repertoires reportedly contained most expanded thyroid clonotypes above 0.001 frequency. This model predicted ophthalmopathy progression (sensitivity roughly 71%, specificity 72.22%).

Investigators amplified TCR beta CDR3 regions from RNA transcripts. Following a first-round RT-PCR that used HTBI primers, a second-round multiplex PCR was carried out. TCRdb reprocessed the multiplex PCR reads with MiXCR, giving one entry per CDR3 protein. The sample has approximately 460,000 distinct CDR3 sequences; approximately 15% are singletons. This clonotype occurred many times. Antigen unknown. This TCR was sampled from a woman between 25 and 40 years old with Graves' ophthalmopathy. J is TRBJ2-5 and V is TRBV11-2; 9 bases agree with TRBD1. The sequencing sample was made of blood. For the CDR3, the DNA is TGTGCCAGCAGCCCGAGGACAGGGGTGCGGGAGACCCAGTACTTC. As protein: CASSPRTGVRETQYF. Together with reference TRBV11-2 and TRBJ2-5, the CDR3 gives the full variable domain: EAGVAQSPRYKIIEKRQSVAFWCNPISGHATLYWYQQILGQGPKLLIQFQNNGVVDDSQLPKDRFSAERLKGVDSTLKIQPAKLEDSAVYLCASSPRTGVRETQYFGPGTRLLVL.